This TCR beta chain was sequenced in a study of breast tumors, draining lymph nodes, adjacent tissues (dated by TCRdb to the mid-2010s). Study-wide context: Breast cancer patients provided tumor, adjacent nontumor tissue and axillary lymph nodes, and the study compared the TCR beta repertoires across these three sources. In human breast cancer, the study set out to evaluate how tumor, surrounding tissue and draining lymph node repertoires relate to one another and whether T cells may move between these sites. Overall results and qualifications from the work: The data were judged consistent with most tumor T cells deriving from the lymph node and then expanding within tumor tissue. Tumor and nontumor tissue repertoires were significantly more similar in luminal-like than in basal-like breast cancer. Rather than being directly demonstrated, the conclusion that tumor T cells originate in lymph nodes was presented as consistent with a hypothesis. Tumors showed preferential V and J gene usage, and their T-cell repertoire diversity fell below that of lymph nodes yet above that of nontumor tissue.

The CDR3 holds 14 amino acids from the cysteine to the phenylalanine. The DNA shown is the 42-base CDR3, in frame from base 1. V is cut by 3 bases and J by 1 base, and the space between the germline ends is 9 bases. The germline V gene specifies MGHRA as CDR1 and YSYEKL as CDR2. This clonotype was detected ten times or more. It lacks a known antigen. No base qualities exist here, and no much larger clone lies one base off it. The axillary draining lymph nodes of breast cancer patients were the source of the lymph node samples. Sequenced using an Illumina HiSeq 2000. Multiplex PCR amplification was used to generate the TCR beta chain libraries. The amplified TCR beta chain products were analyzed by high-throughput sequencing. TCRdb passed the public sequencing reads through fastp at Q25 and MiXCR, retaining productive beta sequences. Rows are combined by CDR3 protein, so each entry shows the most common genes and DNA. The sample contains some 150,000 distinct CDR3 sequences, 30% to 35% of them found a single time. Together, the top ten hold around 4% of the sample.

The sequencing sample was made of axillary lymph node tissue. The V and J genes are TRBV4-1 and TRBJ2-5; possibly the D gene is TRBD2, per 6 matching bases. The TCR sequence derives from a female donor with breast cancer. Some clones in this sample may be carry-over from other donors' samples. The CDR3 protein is CASSQEGRQETQYF. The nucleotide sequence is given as TGCGCCAGCAGCCAGGAGGGCCGCCAAGAGACCCAGTACTTC.